The 16 T cell receptor beta chains below come from one sample, sequenced in a study of OX40 agonist ivuxolimab in advanced cancers. The table came from immunoSEQ multiplex PCR; TCRdb's copy has only in-frame clones and leaves some out. The table shows some 57,000 clones, with about 90% occurring only once. This specimen was CD4+ or CD8+ T cells sorted from blood, taken in a trial of the OX40 agonist ivuxolimab. All receptors come from an adult with an advanced solid tumor such as melanoma, head and neck, liver or kidney cancer.

J is TRBJ2-1 and V is TRBV18, with a tentative D call TRBD2 (5 bases). The CDR3 has 15 residues. Germline CDR1 and CDR2: KGHSH and LQKENI. V lost 1 base and J 7 bases, leaving 14 bases between the germline ends. The CDR3 coding sequence is TGTGCCAGCTCACCACTCGAAATTAGGGAGAATGAGCAGTTCTTC. Protein sequence: CASSPLEIRENEQFF.

This chain uses TRBV6-5 with TRBJ1-2, with D uncertain. Germline V gene data show CDR1 as MNHEY and CDR2 as SVGAGI. The CDR3 is 14 amino acids. The V end lost 6 bases, the J end lost 7 bases, and 18 bases lay between the germline ends. Here the CDR3 reads CASSDPFQAAGYTF. DNA of the CDR3: TGTGCCAGCAGCGACCCCTTTCAGGCGGCTGGCTACACCTTC.

This clone appeared a single time. The rearrangement uses TRBV11-3 and TRBJ2-1, with D possibly matching TRBD2 (5 bases). V shed 5 bases and J shed 0 bases, with 14 bases lying between them. The germline CDR1 and CDR2 sequences are SGHNT and YENEEA. This CDR3 comprises 16 residues. Here the CDR3 reads CASSPRPGSSYNEQFF. CDR3 DNA sequence: TGTGCCAGCAGCCCCCGGCCGGGGAGCTCCTACAATGAGCAGTTCTTC.

This clone was detected once. V and J are TRBV28 and TRBJ1-2; 8 bases align to TRBD1. J was trimmed by 4 bases and V by 4 bases; bases with no gene match: 8. CDR3 size: 15 residues. CDR1 and CDR2 from the germline V gene are MDHEN and SYDVKM. CDR3 loop: CASSSPTGTGYGYTF. The CDR3 DNA reads TGTGCCAGCAGTTCCCCCACCGGGACAGGCTATGGCTACACCTTC.

V is TRBV12-5 and J is TRBJ1-1, with a tentative D call TRBD1 (5 bases). CDR3 length equals 16 residues. V lost 7 bases and J 0 bases, leaving 18 bases between the germline ends. Per germline, CDR1 LGHNT and CDR2 FRNRAP. CDR3: CASAPQGAGMNTEAFF. CDR3 DNA: TGTGCTAGTGCCCCCCAAGGGGCGGGAATGAACACTGAAGCTTTCTTT.

This chain uses TRBV28 with TRBJ1-1; no firm D call. Germline V gene sequence: CDR1 MDHEN, CDR2 SYDVKM. Trimming took 3 bases from V and 5 from J, leaving 13 bases between them. The CDR3 has 14 residues. The DNA of the CDR3 is TGTGCCAGCAGTTTTTTTAGGGCGGGAACTGAAGCTTTCTTT. As protein: CASSFFRAGTEAFF.

V is TRBV28 and J is TRBJ1-6; maybe TRBD1 (5 bases). Germline CDR1 MDHEN, CDR2 SYDVKM. V was shortened by 3 bases and J by 10 bases, with 16 bases between the two germline ends. The length of the CDR3 is 15 residues. CDR3: CASSLIGRDESPLHF. CDR3 coding DNA: TGTGCCAGCAGTTTGATCGGCAGGGACGAGTCACCCCTCCACTTT.

The chain employs TRBV7-3 and TRBJ2-1; 7 nucleotides line up with TRBD1. The CDR3 spans 15 residues. The V gene's germline CDR1 is SGHTA and CDR2 FQGTGA. With V trimmed by 6 bases and J by 8 bases, 13 bases remained unmatched. The CDR3 loop is CASRQPGQFLDEQFF. In DNA, the CDR3 is TGTGCCAGCAGACAACCGGGACAGTTCTTGGATGAGCAGTTCTTC.

The chain recombines TRBV4-1 with TRBJ2-7; D unresolved. Germline CDR1 MGHRA, CDR2 YSYEKL. The CDR3 totals 15 residues. V dropped 1 base and J dropped 0 bases, with 10 bases sitting between them. The CDR3 nucleotides read TGCGCCAGCAGCCAAGCCGGGCAGAGCTCCTACGAGCAGTACTTC. Translating gives CASSQAGQSSYEQYF.

The V call is TRBV6-6, the J call TRBJ2-4, with 9 bases that match TRBD1. Losses at the gene ends were 5 bases for V and 9 bases for J; bases not matched to a gene: 5. Germline V gives CDR1 MNHNY, CDR2 SVGAGI (reference sequence). This CDR3 region has 13 residues. CDR3 amino acids: CASSLGQGAIQYF. Written as DNA, the CDR3 is TGTGCCAGCAGTCTGGGACAGGGTGCCATTCAGTACTTC.

The chain employs TRBV10-3 and TRBJ2-2; TRBD2 matches at 12 bases. Losses at the gene ends were 10 bases for V and 2 bases for J; bases not matched to a gene: 8. CDR3 size: 16 residues. CDR1 and CDR2 from the germline V gene are ENHRY and SYGVKD. The CDR3 bases are TGTGCCACACAGACTAGCGGGGGCCTAAACACCGGGGAGCTGTTTTTT. Translating it yields CATQTSGGLNTGELFF.

V and J are TRBV6-5 and TRBJ1-1; 7 bases line up with TRBD1. Losses at the gene ends were 7 bases for V and 5 bases for J; bases not matched to a gene: 10. Germline loops: CDR1 MNHEY, CDR2 SVGAGI. The CDR3 sequence is 14 residues long. CDR3 in amino acids: CASTATGEGTEAFF. The CDR3 DNA is TGTGCCAGCACCGCAACAGGGGAAGGGACTGAAGCTTTCTTT.

The gene calls are TRBV15 and TRBJ1-4; a weak D match, TRBD1 (6 bases). V was pared by 0 bases and J by 2 bases, with 10 bases between. The CDR3 has 16 residues. Germline CDR1 and CDR2: LNHNV and YYDKDF (reference sequence). CDR3 amino acids: CATSREGGVTNEKLFF. The CDR3 coding sequence is TGTGCCACCAGCAGAGAAGGGGGGGTCACTAATGAAAAACTGTTTTTT.

V and J are TRBV27 and TRBJ2-7; D uncertain. The CDR3 contains 13 residues. The V end lost 3 bases, the J end lost 3 bases, and 9 bases lay between the germline ends. Germline lookup yields CDR1 MNHEY and CDR2 SMNVEV (reference sequence). The CDR3 DNA reads TGTGCCAGCAGTTTTCGACACAACTACGAGCAGTACTTC. Translating gives CASSFRHNYEQYF.

A single count supports this clone. One end of the junction fails to match germline, which may point to a read error. The chain carries TRBV19 and TRBJ2-1; the match to TRBD1 covers 8 bases. This CDR3 is 15 amino acids long. Germline V CDR1 and CDR2: LNHDA, SQIVND (reference sequence). The CDR3 sequence is CASSLDRGTYNEQFF. In DNA, the CDR3 is TGTGCCAGTAGTTTAGACAGGGGAACCTACAATGAGCAGTTCTTC. The full variable domain, in which reference TRBV19 and TRBJ2-1 provide the parts outside the CDR3, is DGGITQSPKYLFRKEGQNVTLSCEQNLNHDAMYWYRQDPGQGLRLIYYSQIVNDFQKGDIAEGYSVSREKKESFPLTVTSAQKNPTAFYLCASSLDRGTYNEQFFGPGTRLTVL.

The rearrangement uses TRBV5-5 and TRBJ2-5; no clear D gene. Germline CDR1 and CDR2: SGHKS and YYEKEE (reference sequence). The CDR3 runs 17 residues. Trimming took 1 base from V and 2 from J, leaving 18 bases between them. As DNA, the CDR3 is TGTGCCAGCAGCTTGCCCCCACACCTAACTTTACAAGAGACCCAGTACTTC. Encoded protein: CASSLPPHLTLQETQYF.